This T cell receptor (beta chain) appears in the sequencing data of a study of T cell responses to AZD1222 COVID-19 vaccine. Study outcomes and limitations: Two doses of AZD1222 preceded a rise in Spike-specific TCR breadth and depth. Donors, mostly white British, included more females; clonal diversity was possibly underestimated.

Comments on this clone: Its antigen is still unknown.

Germline CDR1 and CDR2: MGHDK and SYGVNS. The V end was cut by 0 bases, the J end by 8 bases, with 10 bases between. This CDR3 region has 13 residues. The data were produced by immunoSEQ multiplex PCR, yet TCRdb's version contains in-frame clones alone and is incomplete. Of more than 95,000 clones in the sample, around 86% are singletons; the top ten hold 2.5% to 3.5%. The sample consisted of peripheral blood, taken 28 days after the second dose of the MenACWY control vaccine. The J gene is TRBJ1-1, the V gene TRBV25-1; D gene unclear. The source of this sequence is an adult who received the MenACWY meningococcal vaccine as a control. For the CDR3, the DNA is TGTGCCAGCAGTGAATATTCGGAAGGGGAAGCTTTCTTT. The encoded protein is CASSEYSEGEAFF.